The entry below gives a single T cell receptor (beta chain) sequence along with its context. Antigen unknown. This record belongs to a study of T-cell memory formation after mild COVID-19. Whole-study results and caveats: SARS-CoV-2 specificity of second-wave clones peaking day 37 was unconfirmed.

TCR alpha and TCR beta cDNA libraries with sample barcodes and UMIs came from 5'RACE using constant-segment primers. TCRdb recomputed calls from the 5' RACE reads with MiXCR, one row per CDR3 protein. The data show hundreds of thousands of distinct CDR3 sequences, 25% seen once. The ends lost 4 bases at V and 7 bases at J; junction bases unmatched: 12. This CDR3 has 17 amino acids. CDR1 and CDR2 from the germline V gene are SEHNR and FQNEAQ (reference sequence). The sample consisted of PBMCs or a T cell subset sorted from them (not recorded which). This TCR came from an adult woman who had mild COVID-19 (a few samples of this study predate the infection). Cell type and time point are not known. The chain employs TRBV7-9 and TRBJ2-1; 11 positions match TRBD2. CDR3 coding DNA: TGTGCCAGCAGCTCCCCACTAGCGGGAGAGGTGTGGAATGAGCAGTTCTTC. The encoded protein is CASSSPLAGEVWNEQFF. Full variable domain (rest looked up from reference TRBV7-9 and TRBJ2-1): DTGVSQNPRHKITKRGQNVTFRCDPISEHNRLYWYRQTLGQGPEFLTYFQNEAQLEKSRLLSDRFSAERPKGSFSTLEIQRTEQGDSAMYLCASSSPLAGEVWNEQFFGPGTRLTVL.